This TCR beta chain was captured by sequencing in a study of T cells in Graves' hyperthyroidism and ophthalmopathy (dated by TCRdb to about 2019). Concerning the study at large: Peripheral blood samples were taken at the time of initial diagnosis, prior to any treatment. TCR V-J signatures able to tell the groups apart were searched for in a discovery cohort of 90 to 100 patients, of whom around 43 had Graves' ophthalmopathy and about 60 had stable Graves' hyperthyroidism. Prospective prediction of ophthalmopathy was tested in an independent validation cohort of some 20 hyperthyroidism patients and 17 patients who later progressed to ophthalmopathy. The roughly 91 discovery patients were randomly divided into training and test sets at a 7:3 ratio. In addition, the study compared T-cell repertoires in thyroid tissue and in blood from five or six Graves' hyperthyroidism patients. Once sampling was done, hyperthyroidism patients were given methimazole at a starting dose of 30 mg daily, whereas ophthalmopathy patients were given high-dose intravenous methylprednisolone. The paper reports TCR Vbeta CDR3 sequencing of some 140 peripheral blood samples: under 45 ophthalmopathy, about 75 hyperthyroidism and around 17 progressor patients. The study at large found these results: In validation, the model predicted progression to ophthalmopathy a median of around six months before onset, with roughly 70% sensitivity and about 72% specificity. Most expanded thyroid clonotypes (frequency above 0.001) were also detected in blood, suggesting blood repertoires may reflect thyroid immune responses. A 13 V-J signature model separated ophthalmopathy from stable hyperthyroidism, with approximately 87% sensitivity and roughly 82% specificity in cross-validation and 80%/75% in testing. Sample size was not statistically predetermined, and blinding of investigators to group allocation was not performed.

A note on this clonotype: The antigen this receptor binds is unknown. Per-base qualities were not stored, and no clone one base away is much larger.

Amplification of TCR beta CDR3 regions was carried out from RNA transcripts. The TCR CDR3 was subjected to a first round of RT-PCR using the HTBI primer set and the Qiagen OneStep RT-PCR kit. A second multiplex PCR round built the libraries, followed by size selection and purification. Paired-end sequencing of the libraries was performed with 100 bp reads on an Illumina HiSeq2000. The authors' pipeline ran thus. SOAPnuke was used to process the raw data, throwing out any read that contained adapters or uncalled bases, had a mean Phred below 15, or lacked an exact constant-primer or identifier match. COPE v1.2.5 was used to merge high-quality paired reads, and clonotypes were defined as unique nucleotide sequences. MiTCR v1.1 was used to align the clonotypes against IMGT TRBV, TRBD and TRBJ reference segments. The analysis included only V-J combinations with a frequency above 0.0001, which together covered 99.2% of the repertoires. A TCS score was defined as the ratio of F50 (clonal expansion) to E x V (chaos), with BLOSUM62-based TCRdist applied between CDR3 peptides within each V-J. Welch's t-statistics and random forest reduced roughly 500 V-J features to around 14, which were used in a naive Bayes classifier (R e1071). TCRdb handled the public reads itself, with Q25 trimming in fastp and clone calling in MiXCR, and kept productive beta chains. Under each unique CDR3 protein, matching rows form one entry showing the most common genes and DNA. TCRdb's processing, not the study's, gives the V and J calls here. A total of approximately 530,000 distinct CDR3 sequences appear in this sample, just under 20% of them only once. The top ten constitute 47% of the sample.

Ophthalmopathy patients had moderately to severely active disease, Clinical Activity Score of at least 3, NOSPECS grade of at least 4, and duration under 3 months. Any patient with an uncontrolled infection, another autoimmune disease, pregnancy or lactation was excluded. Diagnoses were established on the basis of clinical symptoms, serum thyroxine and TRAb, thyroid ultrasound, and orbital computed tomography. PBMCs were isolated from more than 8 ml of fresh peripheral blood by Ficoll-Paque density gradient centrifugation. Total RNA was extracted using Trizol reagent, and RNA quality was assessed on an Agilent 2100 Bioanalyzer. The CDR3 holds 16 amino acids from the cysteine to the phenylalanine. The retained sequence is limited to the CDR3, 48 bases, with the frame set at the first base. V ends up 5 bases short and J 6 bases short, with an unmatched junction base count of 12.

Rearrangement joined TRBV12-3 or TRBV12-4 to TRBJ2-3; the junction holds 9 bases that match TRBD2. This TCR derives from a man between 40 and 49 years old with Graves' ophthalmopathy. Material: blood. In nucleotide form, the sequence is TGTGCCAGCAGTCCCCGTAGACTAGCGGTTCCGGATACGCAGTATTTT. Its protein reads: CASSPRRLAVPDTQYF.